The present T cell receptor (beta chain) was sequenced within a study of blood T cells in healthy people across ages. Study results and caveats: In older individuals, TCR beta diversity per million T cells was lower, falling roughly linearly with age.

Sample-barcoded 5' priming and a J-beta primer mix drove a second PCR of about 7 to 12 cycles. Each single sample gave us at least 2.5 million CDR3-containing paired-end reads. Using its own MiXCR run on the 5' RACE reads, TCRdb lists one record per CDR3 protein. The table shows 1.5 million to 2 million distinct CDR3 sequences, with less than 50% occurring only once. Trimming cost V 1 base and J 3 bases, with 11 bases left between them. CDR3 length: 15 amino acids. The germline gives CDR1 LGHNT, CDR2 FRNRAP. This clonotype was seen a few times. Its antigen is unidentified. The sequenced sample was blood. This receptor was obtained from a woman in her 40s in good health. The chain carries TRBV12-5 and TRBJ2-3; D is undetermined. The CDR3 loop reads CASGLGFGETDTQYF. As DNA, the CDR3 is TGTGCTAGTGGTTTGGGATTCGGAGAGACAGATACGCAGTATTTT.